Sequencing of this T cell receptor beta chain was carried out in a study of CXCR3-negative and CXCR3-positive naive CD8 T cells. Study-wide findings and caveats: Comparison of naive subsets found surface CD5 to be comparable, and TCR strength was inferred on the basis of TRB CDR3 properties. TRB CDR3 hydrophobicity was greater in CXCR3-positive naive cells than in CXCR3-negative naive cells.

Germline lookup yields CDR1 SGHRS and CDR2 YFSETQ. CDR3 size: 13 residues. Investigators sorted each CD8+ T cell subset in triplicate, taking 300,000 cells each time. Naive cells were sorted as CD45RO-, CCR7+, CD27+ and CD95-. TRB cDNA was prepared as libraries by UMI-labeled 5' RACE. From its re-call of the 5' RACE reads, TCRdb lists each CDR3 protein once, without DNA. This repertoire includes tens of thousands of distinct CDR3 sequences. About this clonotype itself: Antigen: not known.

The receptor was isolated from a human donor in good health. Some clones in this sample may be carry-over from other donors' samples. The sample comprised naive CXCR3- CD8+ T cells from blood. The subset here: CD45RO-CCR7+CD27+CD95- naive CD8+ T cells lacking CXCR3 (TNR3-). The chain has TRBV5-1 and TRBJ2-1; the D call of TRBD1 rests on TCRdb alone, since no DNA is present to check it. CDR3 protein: CASRGQGVNEQFF.